This T cell receptor beta chain appears in the sequencing data of a study of long-term antiretroviral therapy in people with HIV. This was the immunoSEQ v3.0 assay at survey level. The target of sequencing was about 40,000-55,000 T-cell genomes per sample. Only in-frame clones appear in the TCRdb table, and some are missing; sequencing was by immunoSEQ multiplex PCR. The sample comprises roughly 15,000 clones, approximately 94% of which are singletons, and around 4.6% rests with the top ten. The germline gives CDR1 KGHSH, CDR2 LQKENI. V lost 3 bases, J lost 2 bases, and 9 bases lay in between. The CDR3 is made up of 14 amino acids. Study-wide results and limits: ART preceded a rise in diversity that nonetheless stayed lower than in transplant donor controls. Dominant in the repertoire at all time points were clones expanded before ART.

Worth noting for this clone: Antigen specificity is unknown.

Sequencing was performed on unsorted PBMCs, taken around 6.5 years after starting antiretroviral therapy. This clonotype was obtained from a woman aged 45-65 years with HIV. The chain uses TRBV18 and TRBJ2-3; D is unresolved. The CDR3, as DNA: TGTGCCAGCTCACCGTCGTACATCACAGATACGCAGTATTTT. Amino acids: CASSPSYITDTQYF.